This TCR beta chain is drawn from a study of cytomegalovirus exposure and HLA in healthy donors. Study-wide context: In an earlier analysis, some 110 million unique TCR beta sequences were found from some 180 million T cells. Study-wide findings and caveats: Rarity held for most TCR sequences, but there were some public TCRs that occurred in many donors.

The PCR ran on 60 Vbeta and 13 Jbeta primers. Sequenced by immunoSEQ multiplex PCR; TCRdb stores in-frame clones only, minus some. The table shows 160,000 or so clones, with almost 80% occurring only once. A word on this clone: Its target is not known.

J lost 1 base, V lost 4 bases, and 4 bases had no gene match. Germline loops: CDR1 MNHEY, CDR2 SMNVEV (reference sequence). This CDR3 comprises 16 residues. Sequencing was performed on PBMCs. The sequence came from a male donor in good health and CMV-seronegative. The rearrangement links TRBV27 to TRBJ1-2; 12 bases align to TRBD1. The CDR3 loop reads CASSSGQGAGNYGYTF. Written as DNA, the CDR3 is TGTGCCAGCAGTTCGGGACAGGGGGCGGGTAACTATGGCTACACCTTC.